This entry is about one T cell receptor (beta chain). This specimen belongs to a study of T-cell memory formation after mild COVID-19. This CDR3 is built from 14 residues. V gave up 5 bases and J gave up 3 bases, with 11 bases separating them. The germline V gene encodes CDR1 MGHDK and CDR2 SYGVNS. TCRdb reanalysed the 5' RACE reads using MiXCR and keeps one entry per CDR3 protein. This sample has tens of thousands of distinct CDR3 sequences, with less than 15% found just once. The TCR was taken from an adult woman who had mild COVID-19 (a few samples of this study predate the infection). Cell type and time point are not known. Material for sequencing was PBMCs or a T cell subset sorted from them (not recorded which). The rearrangement uses TRBV25-1 and TRBJ2-1; D unresolved. CDR3 protein: CASSQSDFYNEQFF. CDR3 in DNA: TGTGCCAGCAGTCAGTCCGACTTCTACAATGAGCAGTTCTTC.